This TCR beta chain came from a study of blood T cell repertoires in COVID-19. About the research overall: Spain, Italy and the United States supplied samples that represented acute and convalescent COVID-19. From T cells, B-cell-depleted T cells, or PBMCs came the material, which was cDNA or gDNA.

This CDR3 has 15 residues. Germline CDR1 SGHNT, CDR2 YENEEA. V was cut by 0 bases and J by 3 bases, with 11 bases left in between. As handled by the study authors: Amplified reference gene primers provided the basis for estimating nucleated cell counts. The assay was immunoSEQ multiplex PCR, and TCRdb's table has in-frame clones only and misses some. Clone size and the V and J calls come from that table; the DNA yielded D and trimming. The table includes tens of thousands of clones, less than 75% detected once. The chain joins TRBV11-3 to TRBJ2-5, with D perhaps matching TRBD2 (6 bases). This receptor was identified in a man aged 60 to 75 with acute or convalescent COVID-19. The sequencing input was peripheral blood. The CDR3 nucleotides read TGTGCCAGCAGCTTAGATTCCGGGGGTGAAGAGACCCAGTACTTC. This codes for CASSLDSGGEETQYF.